This TCR beta chain came from a study of Ad26.COV2.S vaccination and SARS-CoV-2 variants. Study results and limitations: Ad26.COV2.S recipients had broader spike-specific TCRs (P = 0.0014). TCR breadth and depth analyses may have underestimated total T cell responses.

The CDR3 loop spans 15 amino acids. Germline V CDR1 and CDR2: ENHRY, SYGVKD. V lost 2 bases to trimming and J lost 5 bases, with 12 bases between them. This table comes from immunoSEQ multiplex PCR, and its TCRdb copy is limited to in-frame clones, with some not included. The sample yields about 97,000 clones, 80% seen once. Note on this clone: Its target is not known.

The input for sequencing was peripheral blood, taken after recovery from COVID-19. This rearrangement joins TRBV10-3 to TRBJ1-4; D gene unclear. The sequence derives from a human donor who had recovered from COVID-19. The CDR3 DNA sequence: TGTGCCATCAGTGAGGGACGGCCTCACAATGAAAAACTGTTTTTT. Residues: CAISEGRPHNEKLFF.